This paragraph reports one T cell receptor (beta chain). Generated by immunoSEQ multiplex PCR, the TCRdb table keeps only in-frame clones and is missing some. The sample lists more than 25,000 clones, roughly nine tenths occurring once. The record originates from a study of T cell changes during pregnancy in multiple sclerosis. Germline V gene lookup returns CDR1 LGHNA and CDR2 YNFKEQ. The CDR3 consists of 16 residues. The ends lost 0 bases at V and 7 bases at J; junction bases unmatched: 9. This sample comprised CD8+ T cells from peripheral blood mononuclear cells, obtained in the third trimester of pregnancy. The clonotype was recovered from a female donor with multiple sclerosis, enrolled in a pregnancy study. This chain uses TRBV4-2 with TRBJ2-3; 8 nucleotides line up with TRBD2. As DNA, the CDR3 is TGTGCCAGCAGCCAAGAGGTAGGCGGGAGGACGAATACGCAGTATTTT. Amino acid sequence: CASSQEVGGRTNTQYF.